The subject of this entry is one TCR beta chain. The sample originates from a study of PD-L1 blockade in urothelial cancer. Repertoires were generated with immunoSEQ multiplex PCR, while TCRdb's copy carries only in-frame clones and drops some. Of roughly 63,000 clones in the sample, about 76% were seen once. As for time point: pretreatment peripheral blood. The CDR3 covers 16 residues. Germline CDR1 LNHDA, CDR2 SQIVND (reference sequence). Trimming took 11 bases from V and 3 from J; bases not matched to a gene: 18. The sample here was PBMCs, taken around atezolizumab (anti-PD-L1) treatment. The chain is built from TRBV19 and TRBJ1-1; TRBD1 matches 7 bases. This TCR derives from a man in his 70s with urothelial cancer. The CDR3 DNA is TGTGCCTCTGACCCAGACAGGGAAGACGTGGACACTGAAGCTTTCTTT. Its translation: CASDPDREDVDTEAFF.